This T cell receptor (beta chain) stems from a study of sequential checkpoint blockade in melanoma. Study background: Patients were randomized 1:1 to nivolumab-then-ipilimumab or ipilimumab-then-nivolumab first-line. Each arm's sequence ended with maintenance nivolumab.

Germline loops: CDR1 SNHLY, CDR2 FYNNEI. CDR3 length: 18 amino acids. V trimming: 6 bases; J trimming: 6 bases; junction bases outside the gene matches: 17. Generated by immunoSEQ multiplex PCR, the TCRdb table keeps only in-frame clones and is missing some. The profile shows over 15,000 clones, 45% to 65% of them singletons. The treatment: randomized to nivolumab then ipilimumab (arm A) or the reverse (arm B). Sorted cells were live CD3+CD8+, lacking CD19 and CD56, from PBMCs. Sample: CD8+ T cells sorted from blood (inferred from file names), taken from a patient given nivolumab and ipilimumab in sequence. This sequence was found in a human donor with melanoma. The V gene is TRBV2, the J gene TRBJ2-3; 11 positions agree with TRBD2. CDR3 loop: CASSPIPLAGGTIDTQYF. CDR3 in DNA: TGTGCCAGCAGCCCCATACCTCTAGCGGGAGGTACCATCGATACGCAGTATTTT.